Listed here are 32 T cell receptor beta chains from one sample, sequenced in a study of T cell responses to AZD1222 COVID-19 vaccine. Profiled with immunoSEQ multiplex PCR; TCRdb holds only in-frame clones, not every one. The sample gives roughly 100,000 clones, around 76% of which show up once; 5% is in the top ten. The starting material was peripheral blood, obtained on day 0 of AZD1222 vaccination. All receptors come from an adult in good health.

The rearrangement uses TRBV10-3 and TRBJ2-5; 9 positions agree with TRBD1. Trimming at V came to 9 bases and at J to 4 bases, leaving 6 bases not matched to a gene. This CDR3 has 13 residues. CDR1 ENHRY and CDR2 SYGVKD come from the germline V gene. The chain's CDR3 is CAIGQGKGETQYF. In DNA form, the CDR3 reads TGTGCCATTGGACAGGGGAAGGGAGAGACCCAGTACTTC.

This rearrangement joins TRBV19 to TRBJ1-2, with D unresolved. The CDR3 contains 13 residues. Germline CDR1 and CDR2: LNHDA and SQIVND (reference sequence). V dropped 2 bases and J dropped 4 bases, with 8 bases sitting between them. The CDR3 is CASSISDSYGYTF. The CDR3 nucleotides read TGTGCCAGTAGTATATCGGACTCCTATGGCTACACCTTC.

The rearrangement links TRBV15 to TRBJ2-5; D unclear. Germline CDR1 reads LNHNV; CDR2 reads YYDKDF (reference sequence). Trimming took 1 base from V and 0 from J, leaving 9 bases between them. This CDR3 contains 15 residues. The CDR3 DNA is TGTGCCACCAGCAGAGTAAGGGCAGACCAAGAGACCCAGTACTTC. Its translation: CATSRVRADQETQYF.

This chain connects TRBV5-8 to TRBJ1-4; 7 bases align to TRBD1. The V gene's germline CDR1 is SGHTS and CDR2 YDEGEE. The CDR3 has 13 amino acids. V was pared by 7 bases and J by 6 bases, with 6 bases of the junction left unmatched. The CDR3 sequence: CASRDRAYEKLFF. DNA of the CDR3: TGTGCCAGCCGTGACAGGGCATATGAAAAACTGTTTTTT.

The chain carries TRBV7-6 and TRBJ2-2; the D gene is possibly TRBD2 (7 bases). V gave up 1 base and J gave up 1 base, with 16 bases separating them. CDR1 SGHVS and CDR2 FNYEAQ come from the germline V gene. The CDR3 loop spans 18 amino acids. The CDR3 spells CASSLVPAGTWNTGELFF. CDR3 coding DNA: TGTGCCAGCAGCTTAGTTCCAGCGGGGACATGGAACACCGGGGAGCTGTTTTTT.

The CDR3 reads CASSPTGNTEAFF. CDR3 bases: TGCGCCAGCAGCCCGACAGGCAACACTGAAGCTTTCTTT. The V call is TRBV4-3, the J call TRBJ1-1; the D gene is possibly TRBD1 (6 bases). The germline gives CDR1 LGHNA, CDR2 YSLEER. V was clipped by 4 bases and J by 2 bases, with 8 bases between them. This CDR3 comprises 13 residues.

This chain joins TRBV7-3 and TRBJ1-1, with D perhaps TRBD1 (5 bases). The CDR3 is made up of 13 amino acids. From germline, CDR1 is SGHTA and CDR2 FQGTGA. V gave up 2 bases and J gave up 4 bases, with 8 bases separating them. In DNA, the CDR3 is TGTGCCAGCAGCTTACTCGGGGGCACTGAAGCTTTCTTT. Translated, it gives CASSLLGGTEAFF.

The rearrangement joins TRBV7-8 to TRBJ2-5, with D maybe TRBD1 (6 bases). The length of the CDR3 is 15 residues. V was cut by 5 bases and J by 1 base, with 14 bases left in between. Looked up from germline, CDR1 is SGHVS and CDR2 is FQNEAQ. The CDR3 region is CASSRATGTQETQYF. The CDR3 DNA is TGTGCCAGCAGCCGAGCCACAGGGACCCAAGAGACCCAGTACTTC. Supplemented by reference TRBV7-8 and TRBJ2-5, the full variable domain reads GAGVSQSPRYKVAKRGQDVALRCDPISGHVSLFWYQQALGQGPEFLTYFQNEAQLDKSGLPSDRFFAERPEGSVSTLKIQRTQQEDSAVYLCASSRATGTQETQYFGPGTRLLVL.

The chain combines TRBV3-1 (or the pseudogene TRBV3-2) with TRBJ1-2; D uncertain. CDR1 is LGHDT and CDR2 is YNNKEL in the germline V gene (reference sequence). V lost 0 bases, J lost 4 bases, and 12 bases lay in between. The length of the CDR3 is 15 residues. The CDR3 loop reads CASSQDPFRIYGYTF. The DNA for the CDR3 is TGTGCCAGCAGCCAAGATCCCTTTCGGATCTATGGCTACACCTTC.

The chain joins TRBV5-5 to TRBJ2-2, with 8 bases that match TRBD2. The CDR3 is 15 residues long. The V and J ends lost 0 bases and 3 bases, in that order; junction bases with no gene match: 1. CDR1 is SGHKS and CDR2 is YYEKEE in the germline V gene (reference sequence). The CDR3 DNA reads TGTGCCAGCAGCTTGGCAGCGGGGGACACCGGGGAGCTGTTTTTT. Its translation is CASSLAAGDTGELFF.

This rearrangement joins TRBV11-3 to TRBJ2-2, with unresolved D. Trimming took 5 bases from V and 0 from J, leaving 7 bases between them. This CDR3 spans 14 amino acids. From germline, CDR1 is SGHNT and CDR2 YENEEA. CDR3 amino acids: CASSRTSNTGELFF. The CDR3, as DNA: TGTGCCAGCAGCCGTACGTCGAACACCGGGGAGCTGTTTTTT.

The gene calls are TRBV6-2 or TRBV6-3 and TRBJ1-1; D not certain. Trimming left V 5 bases short and J 1 base short, with 11 bases between. Per the germline V gene, CDR1 is MNHEY and CDR2 is SVGEGT. CDR3 length: 14 amino acids. CDR3 in DNA: TGTGCCAGCAGTCCCCAATGGGAGAACACTGAAGCTTTCTTT. Protein sequence: CASSPQWENTEAFF.

Comments on this clone: A junction end diverges from the germline sequence, so it may reflect a read error. The gene calls are TRBV3-1 (or the pseudogene TRBV3-2) and TRBJ1-4; 8 bases are a match to TRBD1. Germline V gene sequence: CDR1 LGHDT, CDR2 YNNKEL (reference sequence). This CDR3 contains 15 residues. Here the CDR3 reads CASSQEPGGNGKLFF. The CDR3 bases are TGTGCCAGCAGCCAAGAACCAGGGGGCAATGGAAAACTGTTTTTT.

This clone was seen a handful of times. This chain joins TRBV10-3 and TRBJ2-7; TRBD1 agrees at 7 bases. The CDR3 is 17 residues long. The germline CDR1 and CDR2 sequences are ENHRY and SYGVKD. Trimming at V came to 2 bases and at J to 6 bases, leaving 16 bases not matched to a gene. The CDR3 coding sequence is TGTGCCATCAGTGAGGACCCAACAGGGGCGCTACGCTCCGAGCAGTACTTC. Protein: CAISEDPTGALRSEQYF.

This rearrangement joins TRBV5-4 to TRBJ2-3; TRBD1 might be the D (6 bases). Germline CDR1 and CDR2: SGHNT and YYREEE (reference sequence). Deletions cut 4 bases from V and 4 bases from J, with 13 bases between. CDR3 length: 14 amino acids. CDR3 amino acids: CASSATGLPDTQYF. DNA for the CDR3: TGTGCCAGCAGCGCGACAGGTTTGCCAGATACGCAGTATTTT.

The chain uses TRBV7-8 and TRBJ2-7; D is uncertain. V was trimmed by 1 base and J by 4 bases, leaving 2 bases between them. The germline CDR1 and CDR2 sequences are SGHVS and FQNEAQ. CDR3 size: 11 residues. This CDR3 is CASSLEYEQYF. CDR3 coding DNA: TGTGCCAGCAGCTTAGAATACGAGCAGTACTTC.

V usage is TRBV18 and J usage is TRBJ1-1, with no clear D. Germline CDR1 reads KGHSH; CDR2 reads LQKENI. V lost 3 bases, J lost 8 bases, and 13 bases lay in between. CDR3 length: 13 amino acids. This CDR3 is CASSPPSVGEAFF. DNA of the CDR3: TGTGCCAGCTCACCCCCATCGGTTGGAGAAGCTTTCTTT.

V gene TRBV14 combines with J gene TRBJ2-7, with D unresolved. Germline lookup yields CDR1 SGHDN and CDR2 FVKESK. V shed 4 bases and J shed 3 bases, with 7 bases lying between them. CDR3 length: 12 amino acids. Here the CDR3 DNA reads TGTGCCAGCAGCCGGCAGCGCTACGAGCAGTACTTC. Its protein is CASSRQRYEQYF. The full variable domain, rest sourced from reference TRBV14 and TRBJ2-7, is EAGVTQFPSHSVIEKGQTVTLRCDPISGHDNLYWYRRVMGKEIKFLLHFVKESKQDESGMPNNRFLAERTGGTYSTLKVQPAELEDSGVYFCASSRQRYEQYFGPGTRLTVT.

This clone occurred a few times. CDR3 residues: CASSPPSETQYF. CDR3 nucleotides: TGTGCCAGCAGCCCCCCCTCGGAGACCCAGTACTTC. The chain carries TRBV7-9 and TRBJ2-5; D is unclear. From germline, CDR1 is SEHNR and CDR2 FQNEAQ (reference sequence). V dropped 5 bases and J dropped 5 bases, with 9 bases sitting between them. This CDR3 region has 12 residues. Combining the CDR3 with reference TRBV7-9 and TRBJ2-5 gives the whole variable domain DTGVSQNPRHKITKRGQNVTFRCDPISEHNRLYWYRQTLGQGPEFLTYFQNEAQLEKSRLLSDRFSAERPKGSFSTLEIQRTEQGDSAMYLCASSPPSETQYFGPGTRLLVL.

The gene calls are TRBV12-5 and TRBJ2-1; TRBD1 is a possible D gene (5 bases). The germline V gene has CDR1 LGHNT and CDR2 FRNRAP. Trimming stripped 2 bases from V and 0 bases from J, with 20 bases between. The CDR3 sequence is 19 residues long. The CDR3 sequence: CASGLFLIQGASSYNEQFF. CDR3 coding DNA: TGTGCTAGTGGTTTGTTTCTCATCCAGGGTGCTAGCTCCTACAATGAGCAGTTCTTC.

The V and J genes are TRBV6-2 or TRBV6-3 and TRBJ1-1; no reliable D call. There are 15 residues in the CDR3. The V gene lost 2 bases and the J gene lost 2 bases, with 12 bases spanning the gap. Germline CDR1 MNHEY, CDR2 SVGEGT. CDR3 in amino acids: CASSYPGAINTEAFF. The CDR3 DNA reads as TGTGCCAGCAGTTACCCCGGAGCAATCAACACTGAAGCTTTCTTT.

The J gene is TRBJ1-3, the V gene TRBV18; no clear D gene. Germline-derived CDR1 and CDR2 are KGHSH and LQKENI. Between the trimmed V and J ends, which lost 4 bases and 0 bases, there was a span of 7 bases. The CDR3 length is 14 residues. CDR3 sequence reads: CASSQQTSGNTIYF. CDR3 bases: TGTGCCAGCTCACAACAAACCTCTGGAAACACCATATATTTT.

The gene calls are TRBV21-1 and TRBJ1-2. TRBV21-1 has pseudogene status. CDR3 length: 17 residues. CDR3 sequence (DNA): TGTGCCAGCAGGGCCTCGCTGGGCGGGACACACAACTATGGCTACACCTTC. This codes for CASRASLGGTHNYGYTF.

This sequence joins TRBV18 and TRBJ2-7; 11 nucleotides agree with TRBD1. The CDR3 length is 15 residues. The trim removed 2 bases at V and 4 bases at J, leaving 4 bases unmatched. Germline-derived CDR1 and CDR2 are KGHSH and LQKENI. The DNA for the CDR3 is TGTGCCAGCTCACCATGGACAGGGGGCTCGTACGAGCAGTACTTC. This gives the protein CASSPWTGGSYEQYF.

The gene calls are TRBV9 and TRBJ2-1; no firm D call. There are 13 residues in the CDR3. The V gene's germline CDR1 is SGDLS and CDR2 YYNGEE. Trimming took off 4 bases at V and 9 bases at J, with 14 bases between the two ends. CDR3 nucleotides: TGTGCCAGCAGCATCGATCAAAGGAGTGAGCAGTTCTTC. It translates to CASSIDQRSEQFF. The full variable domain, in which reference TRBV9 and TRBJ2-1 provide the parts outside the CDR3, is DSGVTQTPKHLITATGQRVTLRCSPRSGDLSVYWYQQSLDQGLQFLIQYYNGEERAKGNILERFSAQQFPDLHSELNLSSLELGDSALYFCASSIDQRSEQFFGPGTRLTVL.

The chain has TRBV10-3 and TRBJ2-3, with TRBD1 matching over 7 bases. There are 18 residues in the CDR3. Germline V gives CDR1 ENHRY, CDR2 SYGVKD. The ends lost 6 bases at V and 3 bases at J; junction bases unmatched: 18. The CDR3 region has the DNA TGTGCCATCAGGGACCTGAGGACAGGCGGACTGCAGACAGATACGCAGTATTTT. Amino acids: CAIRDLRTGGLQTDTQYF.

The chain is built from TRBV5-8 and TRBJ2-3; no clear D. This CDR3 comprises 14 residues. V gave up 4 bases and J gave up 4 bases, with 13 bases separating them. Germline loops: CDR1 SGHTS, CDR2 YDEGEE. CDR3 residues: CASSAGDIADTQYF. Here the CDR3 DNA reads TGTGCCAGCAGCGCTGGGGATATTGCAGATACGCAGTATTTT.

The rearrangement links TRBV12-3 or TRBV12-4 to TRBJ1-3; no definite D call. With 1 base removed from V and 5 bases from J, the gap between germline ends came to 6 bases. The CDR3 spans 13 residues. CDR3: CASSLGGRNTIYF. The CDR3 region has the DNA TGTGCCAGCAGTTTAGGGGGAAGAAACACCATATATTTT.

V is TRBV9 and J is TRBJ1-2; TRBD1 matches at 9 bases. The CDR3 runs 16 residues. V trimming: 0 bases; J trimming: 6 bases; junction bases outside the gene matches: 9. Germline V gene lookup returns CDR1 SGDLS and CDR2 YYNGEE. This CDR3 reads CASSVVGDRVVDGYTF. The CDR3 DNA reads as TGTGCCAGCAGCGTAGTCGGGGACAGGGTGGTTGATGGCTACACCTTC.

The V gene is TRBV7-9, the J gene TRBJ2-3, with 8 positions matching TRBD2. The CDR3 has 16 residues. V was pared by 1 base and J by 1 base, with 4 bases of the junction left unmatched. Germline CDR1 and CDR2: SEHNR and FQNEAQ (reference sequence). CDR3 residues: CASSLEGSGGTDTQYF. The DNA of the CDR3 is TGTGCCAGCAGCTTAGAGGGTAGCGGGGGCACAGATACGCAGTATTTT.

V and J are TRBV18 and TRBJ1-1, with TRBD1 matching over 8 bases. Germline CDR1 and CDR2: KGHSH and LQKENI. V gave up 1 base and J gave up 8 bases; unmatched junction bases: 0. The CDR3 runs to 12 residues. CDR3 nucleotides: TGTGCCAGCTCACCACGGACAGGGGAAGCTTTCTTT. Translating gives CASSPRTGEAFF.

This clone came up a few times. The chain combines TRBV6-5 with TRBJ1-1; no definite D call. CDR3 length: 13 amino acids. Germline V gives CDR1 MNHEY, CDR2 SVGAGI. Trimming shortened V by 8 bases and J by 5 bases, and 15 bases separated the two germline ends. Here the CDR3 reads CASATGIQTEAFF. The CDR3, as DNA: TGTGCCAGCGCCACCGGGATACAGACTGAAGCTTTCTTT.